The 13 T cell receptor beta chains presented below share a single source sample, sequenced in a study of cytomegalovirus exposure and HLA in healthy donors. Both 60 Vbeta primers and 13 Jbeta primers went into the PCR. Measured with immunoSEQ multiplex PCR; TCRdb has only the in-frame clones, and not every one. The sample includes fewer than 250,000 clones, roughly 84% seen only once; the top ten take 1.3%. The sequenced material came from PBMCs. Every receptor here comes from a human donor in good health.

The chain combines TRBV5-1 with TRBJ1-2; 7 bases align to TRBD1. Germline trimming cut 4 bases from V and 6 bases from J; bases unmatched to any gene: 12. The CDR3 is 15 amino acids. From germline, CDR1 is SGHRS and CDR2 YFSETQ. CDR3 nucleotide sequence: TGCGCCAGCAGCCCCGGGACAGACCGCGCGGATGGCTACACCTTC. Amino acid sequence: CASSPGTDRADGYTF.

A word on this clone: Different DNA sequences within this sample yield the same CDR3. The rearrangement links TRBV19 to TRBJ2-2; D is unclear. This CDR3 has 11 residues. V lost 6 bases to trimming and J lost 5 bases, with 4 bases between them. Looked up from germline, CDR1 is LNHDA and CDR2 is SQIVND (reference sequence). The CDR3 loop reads CASSLTGELFF. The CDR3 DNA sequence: TGTGCCAGTAGCCTGACCGGGGAGCTGTTTTTT.

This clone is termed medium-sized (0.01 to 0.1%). The CDR3 loop is CASSPRQGAYEQYF. DNA for the CDR3: TGTGCCAGCAGTCCTAGACAGGGAGCCTACGAGCAGTACTTC. The V call is TRBV6-6, the J call TRBJ2-7; 7 bases line up with TRBD1. The V and J ends lost 5 bases and 2 bases, in that order; junction bases with no gene match: 6. CDR1 MNHNY and CDR2 SVGAGI come from the germline V gene (reference sequence). This CDR3 region has 14 residues.

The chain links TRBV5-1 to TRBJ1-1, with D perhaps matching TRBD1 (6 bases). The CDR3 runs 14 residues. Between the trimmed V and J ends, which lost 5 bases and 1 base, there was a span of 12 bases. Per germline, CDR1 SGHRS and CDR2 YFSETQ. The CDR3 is CASRNPGQNTEAFF. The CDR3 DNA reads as TGCGCCAGCAGAAACCCGGGACAGAACACTGAAGCTTTCTTT. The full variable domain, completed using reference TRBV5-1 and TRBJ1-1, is KAGVTQTPRYLIKTRGQQVTLSCSPISGHRSVSWYQQTPGQGLQFLFEYFSETQRNKGNFPGRFSGRQFSNSRSEMNVSTLELGDSALYLCASRNPGQNTEAFFGQGTRLTVV.

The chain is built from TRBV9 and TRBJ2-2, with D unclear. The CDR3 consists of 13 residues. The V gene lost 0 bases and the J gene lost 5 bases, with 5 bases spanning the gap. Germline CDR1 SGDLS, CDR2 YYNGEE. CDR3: CASSVASTGELFF. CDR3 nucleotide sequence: TGTGCCAGCAGCGTAGCCTCTACCGGGGAGCTGTTTTTT.

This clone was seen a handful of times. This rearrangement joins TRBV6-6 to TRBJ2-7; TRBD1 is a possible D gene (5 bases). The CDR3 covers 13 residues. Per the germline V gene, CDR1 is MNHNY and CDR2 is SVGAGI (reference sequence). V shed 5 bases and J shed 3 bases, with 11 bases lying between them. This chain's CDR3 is CASSGTGIYEQYF. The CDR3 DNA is TGTGCCAGCAGTGGCACAGGAATCTACGAGCAGTACTTC.

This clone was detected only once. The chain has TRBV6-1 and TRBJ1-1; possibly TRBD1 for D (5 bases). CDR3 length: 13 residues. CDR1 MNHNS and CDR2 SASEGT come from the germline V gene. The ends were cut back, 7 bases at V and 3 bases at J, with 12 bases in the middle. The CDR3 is CASMGQPHTEAFF. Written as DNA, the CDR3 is TGTGCCAGCATGGGGCAACCTCACACTGAAGCTTTCTTT.

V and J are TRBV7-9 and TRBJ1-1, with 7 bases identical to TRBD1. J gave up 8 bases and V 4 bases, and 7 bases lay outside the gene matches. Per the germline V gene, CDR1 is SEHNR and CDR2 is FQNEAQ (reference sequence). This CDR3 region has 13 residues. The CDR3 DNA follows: TGTGCCAGCAGCTGGGGGACAGAGAAAGAAGCTTTCTTT. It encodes CASSWGTEKEAFF.

The CDR3 nucleotides are TGTGCCAGCAGTTACTATAGACAGGTGAACACTGAAGCTTTCTTT. Its protein product is CASSYYRQVNTEAFF. The genes are TRBV6-6 and TRBJ1-1, with D possibly matching TRBD1 (6 bases). The CDR3 is made up of 15 amino acids. Trimming removed 1 base at V and 0 bases at J, with 9 bases between. The germline gives CDR1 MNHNY, CDR2 SVGAGI (reference sequence).

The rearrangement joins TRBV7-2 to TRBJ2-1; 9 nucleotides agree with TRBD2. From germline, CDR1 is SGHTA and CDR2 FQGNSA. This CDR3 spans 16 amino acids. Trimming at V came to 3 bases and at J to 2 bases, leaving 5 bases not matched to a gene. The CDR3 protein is CASSLGGLAPYNEQFF. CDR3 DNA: TGTGCCAGCAGCTTGGGGGGACTAGCTCCCTACAATGAGCAGTTCTTC.

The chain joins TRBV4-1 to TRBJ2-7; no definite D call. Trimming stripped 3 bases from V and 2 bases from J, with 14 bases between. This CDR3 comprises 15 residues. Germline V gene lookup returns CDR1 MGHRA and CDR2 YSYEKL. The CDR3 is CASSQLPTEPYEQYF. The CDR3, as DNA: TGCGCCAGCAGCCAGCTTCCGACGGAGCCCTACGAGCAGTACTTC.

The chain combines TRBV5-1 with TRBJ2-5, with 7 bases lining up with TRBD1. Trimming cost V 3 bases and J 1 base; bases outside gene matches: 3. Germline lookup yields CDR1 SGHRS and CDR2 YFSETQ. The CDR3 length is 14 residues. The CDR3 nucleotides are TGCGCCAGCAGCTATGGACAGGCCCAAGAGACCCAGTACTTC. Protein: CASSYGQAQETQYF.

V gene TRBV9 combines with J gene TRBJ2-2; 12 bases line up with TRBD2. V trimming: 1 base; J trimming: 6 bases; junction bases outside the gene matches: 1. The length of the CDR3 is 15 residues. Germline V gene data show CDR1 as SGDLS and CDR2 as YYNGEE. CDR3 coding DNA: TGTGCCAGCAGCGTAACTAGCGGGAGGTCCGGGGAGCTGTTTTTT. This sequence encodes CASSVTSGRSGELFF.